The clone carrying this TCR beta chain was observed at least ten times. CDR1 and CDR2 from the germline V gene are MNHNS and SASEGT. The CDR3 contains 13 residues. The V end was cut by 5 bases, the J end by 3 bases, with 8 bases between. The data stem from a study of T cells in Graves' hyperthyroidism and ophthalmopathy. RNA transcripts were the template for amplifying TCR beta CDR3 regions. The TCR CDR3 was amplified in a first-round RT-PCR using the HTBI primer set. TCRdb fed the multiplex PCR reads into MiXCR, producing one record per CDR3 protein. Seen here are about 480,000 distinct CDR3 sequences, roughly 23% observed once, and the top ten hold 45% to 50%.

The sequencing sample was made of blood. This chain links TRBV6-1 with TRBJ2-1; D possibly corresponds to TRBD2 (5 bases). This sequence originates from a woman in her 70s with Graves' ophthalmopathy. CDR3 sequence: CASSPGLYNEQFF. The CDR3 nucleotides are TGTGCCAGCAGTCCAGGACTCTACAATGAGCAGTTCTTC.